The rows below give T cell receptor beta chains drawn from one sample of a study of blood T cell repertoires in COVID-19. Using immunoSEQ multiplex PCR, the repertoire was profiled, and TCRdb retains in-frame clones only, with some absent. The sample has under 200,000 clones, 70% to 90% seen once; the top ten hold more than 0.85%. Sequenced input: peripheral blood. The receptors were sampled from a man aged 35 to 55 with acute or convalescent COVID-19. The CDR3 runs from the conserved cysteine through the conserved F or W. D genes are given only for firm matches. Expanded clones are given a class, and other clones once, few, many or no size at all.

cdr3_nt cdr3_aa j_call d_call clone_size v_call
TGTGCCAGCAGCCCCGGGACAGATAGAAATGGCTACACCTTC CASSPGTDRNGYTF TRBJ1-2 TRBD1 . TRBV6-5
TGTGCCATCAGTGAGGGCGGGACAGGGGGCGAAAAACTGTTTTTT CAISEGGTGGEKLFF TRBJ1-4 TRBD1 . TRBV10-3
TGTGCCACCAGCAGGAACAGGGGGGATACGCAGTATTTT CATSRNRGDTQYF TRBJ2-3 TRBD1 once TRBV15
TGTGCCAGCAGCTCTGGACAGGGCGTCACCATATATTTT CASSSGQGVTIYF TRBJ1-3 TRBD1 once TRBV7-2
TGCGCCAGCAGCTTGGACAGCCTTTCCTACGAGCAGTACTTC CASSLDSLSYEQYF TRBJ2-7 . . TRBV5-1
TGTGCCAGCAGCCCTTTCGGTAGGGACAGGGACCCCTACGAGCAGTACTTC CASSPFGRDRDPYEQYF TRBJ2-7 TRBD1 once TRBV7-9
TGCGCCAGCAAAACAGGGAGCAATCAGCCCCAGCATTTT CASKTGSNQPQHF TRBJ1-5 . . TRBV10-2
TGTGCCAGCAGCGTAGAGGCAGGGGGCGACGAGCAGTACTTC CASSVEAGGDEQYF TRBJ2-7 TRBD1 . TRBV9
TGTGCCAGCAGCTTAGTGGGTTGGACAGCCTCGGGCACAGATACGCAGTATTTT CASSLVGWTASGTDTQYF TRBJ2-3 . . TRBV7-9
TGCGCCAGCAGCCAAGCTCGCCAGGGGGGCACCGGGGAGCTGTTTTTT CASSQARQGGTGELFF TRBJ2-2 . . TRBV4-3
TGTGCCAGCAGCCCCAACCTCGGACAGTCGAACACTGAAGCTTTCTTT CASSPNLGQSNTEAFF TRBJ1-1 . . TRBV7-2
TGTGCCAGCAGTCCCTTTGAGGGGGGGCCTTACGAGCAGTACTTC CASSPFEGGPYEQYF TRBJ2-7 . . TRBV6-5
TGTGCCAGCAGTGAATATGGGGGCAGGCAGCCCCAGCATTTT CASSEYGGRQPQHF TRBJ1-5 . . TRBV6-1
TGTGCCAGCAGCCGCCGACAGGCTGGGGGAGAACTGTTTTTT CASSRRQAGGELFF TRBJ1-4 . once TRBV3-1/TRBV3-2
TGTGCCTGGACGCCACATGCAACTAATGAAAAACTGTTTTTT CAWTPHATNEKLFF TRBJ1-4 . . TRBV30
TGTGCCAGCAGCTCGGCTAGCGGGGGGGCTGGGGAGACCCAGTACTTC CASSSASGGAGETQYF TRBJ2-5 TRBD2 . TRBV7-8
TGTGCCAGCTCACCAAGGGACACCTACGAGCAGTACTTC CASSPRDTYEQYF TRBJ2-7 . . TRBV18
TGTGCCACCTCTCGGGGGAACATCTACGAGCAGTACTTC CATSRGNIYEQYF TRBJ2-7 . . TRBV24-1
TGTGCCAGCAGTGCCAGGGGGCACCAGGCTTTCTTT CASSARGHQAFF TRBJ1-1 TRBD1 . TRBV27
TGTGCCAGCCAAGGAGAGGGACAGGGCTCCTACGAGCAGTACTTC CASQGEGQGSYEQYF TRBJ2-7 TRBD1 . TRBV2
TGTGCCAGCATCGGGACAGGCTACAATGAGCAGTTCTTC CASIGTGYNEQFF TRBJ2-1 TRBD1 few TRBV6-5
TGTGCGACAAGTGCCGGCTTTAGAGAGCAGTACTTC CATSAGFREQYF TRBJ2-7 . . TRBV10-3
TGCGCCAGCAGCCAAGATCGGGGGGGGGCCATCTACAATGAGCAGTTCTTC CASSQDRGGAIYNEQFF TRBJ2-1 TRBD2 . TRBV4-1
TGTGCCAGCAGCCCTAAGGACACGGCAGATACGCAGTATTTT CASSPKDTADTQYF TRBJ2-3 . . TRBV5-4
TGTGCCAGCAGCCAAGAAGGCCCGGTTTCGGGCACCATATATTTT CASSQEGPVSGTIYF TRBJ1-3 . . TRBV3-1/TRBV3-2
TGTGCCAGCTGCCGGGCGGGATTCGGCGAGCAGTACTTC CASCRAGFGEQYF TRBJ2-7 . . TRBV28
TGTGCCAGCTCACTGGGACAGGGATCCTACGAGCAGTACTTC CASSLGQGSYEQYF TRBJ2-7 TRBD1 . TRBV18
TGTGCCAGCCGGGACAGCCGCAATCAGCCCCAGCATTTT CASRDSRNQPQHF TRBJ1-5 TRBD1 . TRBV28
TGTGCCAGCAGGCCGTCACCAGGGGGGATAGGTGAGCAGTTCTTC CASRPSPGGIGEQFF TRBJ2-1 . . TRBV5-6
TGTGCCAGCACCCCTGGGGCACAGCAGGGTCAGCCCCAGCATTTT CASTPGAQQGQPQHF TRBJ1-5 . . TRBV6-2/TRBV6-3
TGTGCCAGCAGTTATAGGGCTAGCGGGCCAGATACGCAGTATTTT CASSYRASGPDTQYF TRBJ2-3 TRBD2 . TRBV27
TGTGCCAGCAGCCCCAGGGAGGCAGGGTCATCCTACAATGAGCAGTTCTTC CASSPREAGSSYNEQFF TRBJ2-1 . . TRBV7-3